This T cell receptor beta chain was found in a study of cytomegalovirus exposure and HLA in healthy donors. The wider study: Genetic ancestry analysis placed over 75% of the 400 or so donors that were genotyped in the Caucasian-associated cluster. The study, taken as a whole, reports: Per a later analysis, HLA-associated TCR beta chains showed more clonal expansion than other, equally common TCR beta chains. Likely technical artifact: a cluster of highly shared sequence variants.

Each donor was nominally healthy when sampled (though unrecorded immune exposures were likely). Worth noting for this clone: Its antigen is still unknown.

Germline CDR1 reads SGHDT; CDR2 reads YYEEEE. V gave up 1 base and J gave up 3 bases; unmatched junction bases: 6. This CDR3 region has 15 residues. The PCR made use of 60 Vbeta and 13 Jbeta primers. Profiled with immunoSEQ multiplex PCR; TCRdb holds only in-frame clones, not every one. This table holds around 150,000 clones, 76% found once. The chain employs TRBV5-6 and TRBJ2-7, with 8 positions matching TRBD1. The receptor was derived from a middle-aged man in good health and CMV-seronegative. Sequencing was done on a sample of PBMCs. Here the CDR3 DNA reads TGTGCCAGCAGCTTGATGCTCAGGGGGCACTACGAGCAGTACTTC. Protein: CASSLMLRGHYEQYF.